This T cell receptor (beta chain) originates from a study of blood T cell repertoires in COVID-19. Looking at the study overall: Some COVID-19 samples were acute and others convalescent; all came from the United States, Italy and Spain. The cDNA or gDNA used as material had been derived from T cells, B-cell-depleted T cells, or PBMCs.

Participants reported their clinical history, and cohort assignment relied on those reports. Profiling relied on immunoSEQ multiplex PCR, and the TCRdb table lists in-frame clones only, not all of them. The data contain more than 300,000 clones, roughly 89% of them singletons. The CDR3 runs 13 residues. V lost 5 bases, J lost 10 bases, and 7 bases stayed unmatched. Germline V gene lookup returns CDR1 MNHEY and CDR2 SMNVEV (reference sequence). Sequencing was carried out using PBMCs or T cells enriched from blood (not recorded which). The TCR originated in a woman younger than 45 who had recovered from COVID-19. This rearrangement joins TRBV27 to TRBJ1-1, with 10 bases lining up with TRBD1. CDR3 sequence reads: CASSPIDRGLAFF. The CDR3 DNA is TGTGCCAGCAGTCCTATCGACAGGGGGCTAGCTTTCTTT.